A selection of T cell receptor beta chains follows, all from one sample in a study of siplizumab effects on memory and regulatory T cells. Data came from immunoSEQ multiplex PCR; TCRdb stores just in-frame clones and leaves some out. The table lists roughly 100,000 clones, around 93% of them singletons. Material: CD4+ T cells sorted from blood. The source is a human donor in good health. The conserved cysteine and the conserved F or W are not part of the CDR3 here. Each record gives: J gene, V gene, clone size, CDR3 protein. For some rows the clone size is stated as once, few or many, or as a class when expanded; others skip it.

J: TRBJ1-6; V: TRBV4-1; size: .; CDR3: ASSQAGFGGDSPLH
J: TRBJ2-7; V: TRBV4-1; size: .; CDR3: ASSRSGTGVYEQY
J: TRBJ1-2; V: TRBV28; size: few; CDR3: ASSLPTVYGYT
J: TRBJ2-2; V: TRBV19; size: .; CDR3: ASSRSQGARGELF
J: TRBJ2-7; V: TRBV5-4; size: .; CDR3: ASSLGGAVYEQY
J: TRBJ2-1; V: TRBV29-1; size: .; CDR3: SATTRLAGGNNEQF
J: TRBJ2-1; V: TRBV5-6; size: .; CDR3: ASSFRGTSGRKDEQF
J: TRBJ1-6; V: TRBV7-2; size: .; CDR3: ASRATGGPINSPLH
J: TRBJ1-3; V: TRBV9; size: .; CDR3: ASSVGQGPGNTIY
J: TRBJ2-7; V: TRBV2; size: .; CDR3: ASSEMTASYEQY
J: TRBJ2-2; V: TRBV7-8; size: .; CDR3: ASSLKGRGIELF
J: TRBJ1-2; V: TRBV21-1; size: .; CDR3: ASSPSQNGYGYT
J: TRBJ2-7; V: TRBV18; size: .; CDR3: ASSQPKDEQY
J: TRBJ2-3; V: TRBV5-1; size: once; CDR3: ASSSEDSTDTQY
J: TRBJ1-5; V: TRBV19; size: .; CDR3: ASSIFRGLGQPQH